These T cell receptor beta chains were read from a single sample in a study of technical replicates of blood from a few donors. Here immunoSEQ multiplex PCR was the method, and the copy in TCRdb shows in-frame clones only, minus some. The sample lists 50,000 to 65,000 clones; around 93% were seen once. The sequencing sample was made of PBMCs. The receptors derive from a human donor in good health. Some clones in this sample may be carry-over from other donors' samples. Each CDR3 is given without its conserved first and last residue. Each record gives: V gene, J gene, CDR3 protein.

TRBV9	TRBJ2-4	ASSLGHKNIQY
TRBV12-5	TRBJ1-3	ASGFGRDTIY
TRBV5-1	TRBJ1-3	ASSPGQGGNTIY
TRBV7-8	TRBJ2-3	ASSSRLAGTNTDTQY
TRBV20-1	TRBJ2-7	SASTVREQY
TRBV10-3	TRBJ1-5	AISVDRDYSNQPQH
TRBV6-5	TRBJ1-5	ASSTNRGQPQH
TRBV19	TRBJ1-5	ASGGQGGGQPQH
TRBV25-1	TRBJ1-2	ASTSRYGPPGGYGYT
TRBV7-2	TRBJ2-5	ASSWWASAAQETQY
TRBV6-6	TRBJ2-7	ASRPGGGGPVEQY
TRBV11-2	TRBJ1-1	ASSRERALNTEAF
TRBV6-1	TRBJ2-7	ASSEKISYEQY
TRBV11-2	TRBJ2-7	ASSFVSSSYEQY
TRBV5-1	TRBJ2-3	ASSDSSSTDTQY
TRBV6-5	TRBJ2-1	ASSPGVGSYNEQF
TRBV4-2	TRBJ2-1	ASSQDGRVYDEQF
TRBV7-9	TRBJ1-1	ASSPPEGPMNTEAF
TRBV4-3	TRBJ1-1	ASSHERGGPTEAF
TRBV28	TRBJ1-5	ASSLRTGGQSNQPQH
TRBV27	TRBJ2-7	ASSYLGLASYEQY
TRBV6-1	TRBJ1-2	ASSEGNRVNGYT
TRBV7-6	TRBJ1-6	ASSSLGRQGYSPLH
TRBV10-3	TRBJ1-1	AISEGEGWAEAF
TRBV7-9	TRBJ1-1	ASSLGQGTTEAF
TRBV6-1	TRBJ1-6	AAADTNNSPLH
TRBV9	TRBJ1-5	ASSVDINQPQH
TRBV6-5	TRBJ2-5	ASSPGGRPETQY
TRBV6-1	TRBJ1-2	ASGQPYGYT
TRBV9	TRBJ1-1	ASSARPLSTEAF
TRBV5-1	TRBJ1-1	ASSLGQTNTEAF
TRBV5-1	TRBJ2-5	ASSFGLAVETQY
TRBV7-2	TRBJ1-3	ASSLLHNLGRNTIY
TRBV18	TRBJ1-1	ASSPPTGWMNTEAF
TRBV15	TRBJ2-7	ATSVGRTLAGWTYEQY
TRBV18	TRBJ2-7	ASSSRQTLLPYEQY
TRBV6-1	TRBJ1-2	ASREMGTGLANYGYT
TRBV25-1	TRBJ2-3	ASSVASGGDTQY
TRBV4-2	TRBJ2-3	ASSQGERDRGVDTQY
TRBV5-6	TRBJ2-3	ASSLGRLLGTDTQY
TRBV6-5	TRBJ2-5	ASRGASGRETQY
TRBV7-6	TRBJ2-5	ASSRDTTEETQY
TRBV6-6	TRBJ2-3	ASSHPGQGPDTQY
TRBV28	TRBJ1-6	ASKRTGDRVNSPLH
TRBV5-1	TRBJ1-4	ASSPQSGEGEKLF
TRBV13	TRBJ2-1	ASSQGLGEQF
TRBV7-2	TRBJ1-1	ASSLGVGEGTEAF
TRBV4-2	TRBJ2-1	ASSQGLGPSTSYNEQF
TRBV29-1	TRBJ1-1	SGAGTGSEAF
TRBV30	TRBJ1-6	AWTGSYNSPLH